This is a list of T cell receptor beta chains from one sample in a study of PD-1 blockade in classical Hodgkin lymphoma. The table came from immunoSEQ multiplex PCR; TCRdb's copy has only in-frame clones and leaves some out. The table records more than 45,000 clones, around 72% of them present only once. The sample in question was peripheral blood mononuclear cells (PBMCs), obtained at baseline. The receptors were sampled from a human donor with classical Hodgkin lymphoma. Both conserved end residues are part of each CDR3. Each record gives: clone size, J gene, V gene, D gene, CDR3 protein, CDR3 DNA. A D gene is named only where the DNA matches it firmly. Size is stated for part of the rows, as once, few or many counts, or as a class when the clone is expanded.

once,TRBJ2-2,TRBV9,TRBD1,CASSPEWTGIGELFF,TGTGCCAGCAGCCCCGAATGGACAGGGATCGGGGAGCTGTTTTTT
NA,TRBJ1-2,TRBV9,TRBD1,CASSVGGGAKGYTF,TGTGCCAGCAGCGTAGGAGGGGGCGCGAAGGGCTACACCTTC
NA,TRBJ1-6,TRBV4-1,NA,CASSQGAGIDYSPLHF,TGCGCCAGCAGCCAGGGGGCAGGTATAGATTATTCACCCCTCCACTTT
NA,TRBJ1-1,TRBV9,NA,CASSAGFWSTEAFF,TGTGCCAGCAGCGCAGGGTTTTGGAGCACTGAAGCTTTCTTT
NA,TRBJ2-7,TRBV5-6,NA,CASSPFVRGTYHEQYF,TGTGCCAGCAGCCCCTTCGTGAGGGGAACTTACCACGAGCAGTACTTC
many,TRBJ2-7,TRBV21-1,NA,CASSSRQGPWEQYF,TGTGCCAGCAGCTCCCGACAGGGTCCATGGGAGCAGTACTTC
NA,TRBJ1-5,TRBV7-9,NA,CASSQGGEQPQHF,TGTGCCAGCAGCCAAGGTGGGGAACAGCCCCAGCATTTT
NA,TRBJ2-1,TRBV28,TRBD1,CASSLGGQGLNEQFF,TGTGCCAGCAGTTTGGGGGGACAGGGACTGAATGAGCAGTTCTTC
NA,TRBJ1-1,TRBV27,NA,CASSFGGGTEAFF,TGTGCCAGCAGTTTCGGTGGAGGGACGGAAGCTTTCTTT
NA,TRBJ2-5,TRBV6-5,NA,CASSSPIKETQYF,TGTGCCAGCAGCAGCCCTATCAAGGAGACCCAGTACTTC
NA,TRBJ1-2,TRBV28,NA,CASSLSGGYGYTF,TGTGCCAGCAGTTTATCGGGCGGCTATGGCTACACCTTC
NA,TRBJ1-4,TRBV6-1,NA,CASTDIVGVREKLFF,TGTGCCAGCACCGACATTGTAGGTGTAAGAGAAAAACTGTTTTTT
NA,TRBJ1-5,TRBV7-2,NA,CASSLWDMGNQPQHF,TGTGCCAGCAGCTTATGGGACATGGGCAATCAGCCCCAGCATTTT
NA,TRBJ2-7,TRBV19,NA,CASRTDSYEQYF,TGTGCCAGTCGGACAGATTCCTACGAGCAGTACTTC
NA,TRBJ1-2,TRBV28,TRBD1,CASSPGGTNYGYTF,TGTGCCAGCAGTCCAGGGGGGACTAACTATGGCTACACCTTC
NA,TRBJ1-1,TRBV6-5,NA,CASSYGPGNTEAFF,TGTGCCAGCAGTTACGGTCCAGGGAACACTGAAGCTTTCTTT
few,TRBJ1-2,TRBV2,NA,CASSESRDGYTF,TGTGCCAGCAGTGAAAGTCGGGATGGCTACACCTTC
few,TRBJ2-7,TRBV28,TRBD1,CASSSTGTAHYEQYF,TGTGCCAGCAGTTCCACCGGGACAGCCCACTACGAGCAGTACTTC
once,TRBJ2-2,TRBV19,NA,CASLRPITGELFF,TGTGCCAGCCTGAGGCCGATCACCGGGGAGCTGTTTTTT
NA,TRBJ1-2,TRBV7-9,TRBD1,CASSPSGQDANYGYTF,TGTGCCAGCAGCCCATCCGGACAGGATGCTAACTATGGCTACACCTTC
NA,TRBJ2-1,TRBV9,NA,CASSVDGRSYNEQFF,TGTGCCAGCAGCGTAGATGGGAGATCCTACAATGAGCAGTTCTTC
NA,TRBJ1-4,TRBV7-9,NA,CASSFGTGQYNEKLFF,TGTGCCAGCAGCTTCGGTACAGGACAGTATAATGAAAAACTGTTTTTT
NA,TRBJ2-7,TRBV5-1,TRBD1,CASSLQGASYEQYF,TGCGCCAGCAGCTTACAGGGGGCTTCCTACGAGCAGTACTTC
NA,TRBJ2-3,TRBV5-1,TRBD1,CASSSELPGQRTDTQYF,TGCGCCAGCAGCTCAGAGCTACCGGGACAGCGCACAGATACGCAGTATTTT
NA,TRBJ2-1,TRBV6-1,NA,CASSEARGTEQFF,TGTGCCAGCAGTGAAGCGAGGGGGACTGAGCAGTTCTTC
NA,TRBJ2-5,TRBV5-1,TRBD1,CASSSYSGQSPQETQYF,TGCGCCAGCAGCTCTTATTCGGGACAGAGCCCCCAAGAGACCCAGTACTTC
NA,TRBJ1-1,TRBV11-3,NA,CASSLWGSMNTEAFF,TGTGCCAGCAGCTTATGGGGCAGCATGAACACTGAAGCTTTCTTT
NA,TRBJ1-2,TRBV7-2,NA,CASIQSSADGYTF,TGTGCCAGCATCCAAAGTAGTGCGGATGGCTACACCTTC
NA,TRBJ1-6,TRBV28,NA,CASRDEAYNSPLHF,TGTGCCAGCAGAGACGAAGCATATAATTCACCCCTCCACTTT
NA,TRBJ1-6,TRBV25-1,NA,CASSDLPTGSNSPLHF,TGTGCCAGCAGTGATCTTCCCACAGGATCTAATTCACCCCTCCACTTT
NA,TRBJ2-3,TRBV19,NA,CASTTPGVNTQYF,TGTGCCAGTACCACTCCGGGAGTGAATACGCAGTATTTT
NA,TRBJ2-7,TRBV4-1,NA,CASSLFWGEQYF,TGCGCCAGCAGCCTCTTTTGGGGGGAGCAGTACTTC
NA,TRBJ1-1,TRBV30,NA,CAWEDSYEAFF,TGTGCCTGGGAGGACAGCTATGAAGCTTTCTTT
NA,TRBJ2-7,TRBV4-1,TRBD1,CASSQDPGQGNEQYF,TGCGCCAGCAGCCAAGATCCAGGACAGGGCAACGAGCAGTACTTC
NA,TRBJ2-4,TRBV2,NA,CASTPGYKNIQYF,TGTGCCAGCACACCCGGCTACAAAAACATTCAGTACTTC
NA,TRBJ1-5,TRBV10-3,NA,CAISTNQPQHF,TGTGCCATCAGTACCAATCAGCCCCAGCATTTT
once,TRBJ2-2,TRBV29-1,NA,CSVSGGPPGELFF,TGCAGCGTGAGTGGGGGGCCCCCCGGGGAGCTGTTTTTT
NA,TRBJ2-5,TRBV4-1,TRBD1,CASSQPPGQDQETQYF,TGCGCCAGCAGCCAACCACCAGGACAGGACCAAGAGACCCAGTACTTC